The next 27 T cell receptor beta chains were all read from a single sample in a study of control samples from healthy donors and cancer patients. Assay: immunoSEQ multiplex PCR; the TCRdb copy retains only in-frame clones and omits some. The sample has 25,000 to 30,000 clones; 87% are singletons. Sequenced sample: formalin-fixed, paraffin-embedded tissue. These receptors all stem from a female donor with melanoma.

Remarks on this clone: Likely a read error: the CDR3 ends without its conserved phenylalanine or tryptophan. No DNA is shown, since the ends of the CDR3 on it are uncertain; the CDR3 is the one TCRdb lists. CDR3 sequence reads: CASTQVKSVGSRY. The chain joins TRBV2 to TRBJ1-2. Germline V gene sequence: CDR1 SNHLY, CDR2 FYNNEI. The CDR3 spans 13 residues, counting both ends.

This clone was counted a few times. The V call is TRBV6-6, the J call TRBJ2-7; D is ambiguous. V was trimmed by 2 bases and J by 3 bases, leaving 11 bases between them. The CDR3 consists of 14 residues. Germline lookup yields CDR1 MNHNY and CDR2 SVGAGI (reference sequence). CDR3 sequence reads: CASSYDGPIYEQYF. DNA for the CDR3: TGTGCCAGCAGTTACGACGGGCCTATCTACGAGCAGTACTTC.

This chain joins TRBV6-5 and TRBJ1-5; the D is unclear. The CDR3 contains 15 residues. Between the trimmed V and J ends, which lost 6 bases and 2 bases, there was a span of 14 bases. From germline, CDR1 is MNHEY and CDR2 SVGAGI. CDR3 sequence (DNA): TGTGCCAGCAGCCGACAAGTCGTAGGCAATCAGCCCCAGCATTTT. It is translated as CASSRQVVGNQPQHF.

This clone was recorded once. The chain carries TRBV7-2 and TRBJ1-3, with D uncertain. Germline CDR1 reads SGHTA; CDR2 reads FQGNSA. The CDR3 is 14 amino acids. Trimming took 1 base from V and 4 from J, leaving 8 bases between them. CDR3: CASSLDGSGNTIYF. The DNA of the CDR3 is TGTGCCAGCAGCTTAGACGGGTCAGGAAACACCATATATTTT. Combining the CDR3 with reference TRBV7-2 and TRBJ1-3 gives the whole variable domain GAGVSQSPSNKVTEKGKDVELRCDPISGHTALYWYRQSLGQGLEFLIYFQGNSAPDKSGLPSDRFSAERTGGSVSTLTIQRTQQEDSAVYLCASSLDGSGNTIYFGEGSWLTVV.

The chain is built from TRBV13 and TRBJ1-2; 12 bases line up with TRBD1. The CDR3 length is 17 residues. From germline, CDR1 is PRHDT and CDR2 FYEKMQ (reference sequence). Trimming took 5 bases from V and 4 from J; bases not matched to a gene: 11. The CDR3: CASSRGTGGGTTYGYTF. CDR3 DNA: TGTGCCAGCAGCCGTGGGACAGGGGGCGGCACGACCTATGGCTACACCTTC.

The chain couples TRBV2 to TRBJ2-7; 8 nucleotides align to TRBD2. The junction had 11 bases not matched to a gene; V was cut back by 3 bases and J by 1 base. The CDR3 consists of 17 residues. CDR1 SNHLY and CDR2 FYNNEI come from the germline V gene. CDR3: CASSDFLTSGSSYEQYF. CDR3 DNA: TGTGCCAGCAGTGATTTCCTAACTAGCGGATCTTCCTACGAGCAGTACTTC. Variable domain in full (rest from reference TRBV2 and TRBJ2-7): EPEVTQTPSHQVTQMGQEVILRCVPISNHLYFYWYRQILGQKVEFLVSFYNNEISEKSEIFDDQFSVERPDGSNFTLKIRSTKLEDSAMYFCASSDFLTSGSSYEQYFGPGTRLTVT.

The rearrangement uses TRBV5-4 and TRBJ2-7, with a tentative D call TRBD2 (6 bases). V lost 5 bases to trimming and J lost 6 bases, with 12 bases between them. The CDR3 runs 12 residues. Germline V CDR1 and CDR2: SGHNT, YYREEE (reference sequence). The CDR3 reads CASRGLGGEQYF. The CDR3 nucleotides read TGTGCCAGCAGGGGCCTCGGGGGCGAGCAGTACTTC.

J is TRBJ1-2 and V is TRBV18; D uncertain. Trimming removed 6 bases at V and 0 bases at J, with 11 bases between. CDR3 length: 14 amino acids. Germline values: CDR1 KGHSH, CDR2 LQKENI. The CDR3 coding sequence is TGTGCCAGCTCCCCGGCGAGCCCTAACTATGGCTACACCTTC. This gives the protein CASSPASPNYGYTF.

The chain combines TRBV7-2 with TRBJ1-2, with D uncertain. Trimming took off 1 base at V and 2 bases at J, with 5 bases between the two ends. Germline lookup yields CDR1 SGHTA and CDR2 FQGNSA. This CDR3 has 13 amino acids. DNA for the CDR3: TGTGCCAGCAGCTTAGAGGGAAACTATGGCTACACCTTC. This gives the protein CASSLEGNYGYTF. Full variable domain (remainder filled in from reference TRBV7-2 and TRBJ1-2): GAGVSQSPSNKVTEKGKDVELRCDPISGHTALYWYRQSLGQGLEFLIYFQGNSAPDKSGLPSDRFSAERTGGSVSTLTIQRTQQEDSAVYLCASSLEGNYGYTFGSGTRLTVV.

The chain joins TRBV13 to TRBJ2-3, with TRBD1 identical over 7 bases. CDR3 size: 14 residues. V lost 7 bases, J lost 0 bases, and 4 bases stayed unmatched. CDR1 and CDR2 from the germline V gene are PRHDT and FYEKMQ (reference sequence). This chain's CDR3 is CASKDRRSTDTQYF. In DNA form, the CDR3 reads TGTGCCAGCAAGGACAGGCGTAGCACAGATACGCAGTATTTT.

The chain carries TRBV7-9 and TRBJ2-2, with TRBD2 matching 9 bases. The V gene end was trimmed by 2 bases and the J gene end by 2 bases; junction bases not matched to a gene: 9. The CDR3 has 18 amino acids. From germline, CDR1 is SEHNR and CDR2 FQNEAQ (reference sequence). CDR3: CASSLLTGLARNTGELFF. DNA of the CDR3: TGTGCCAGCAGCTTATTGACCGGACTAGCGAGAAACACCGGGGAGCTGTTTTTT.

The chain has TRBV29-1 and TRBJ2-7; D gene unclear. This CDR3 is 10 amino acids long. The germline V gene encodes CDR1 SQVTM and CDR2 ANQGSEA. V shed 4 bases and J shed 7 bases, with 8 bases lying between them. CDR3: CSVVTTEQYF. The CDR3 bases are TGCAGCGTTGTAACAACTGAGCAGTACTTC.

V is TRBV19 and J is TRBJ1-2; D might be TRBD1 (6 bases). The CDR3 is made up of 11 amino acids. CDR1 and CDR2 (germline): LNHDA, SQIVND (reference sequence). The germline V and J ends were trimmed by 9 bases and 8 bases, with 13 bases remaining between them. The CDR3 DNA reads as TGTGCCAGGGACAGTGCTTGGGGCTACACCTTC. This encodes CARDSAWGYTF.

The CDR3 sequence: CSALGVGDTQYF. The CDR3, as DNA: TGCAGCGCCCTAGGTGTCGGAGATACGCAGTATTTT. The chain recombines TRBV29-1 with TRBJ2-3; the D is unclear. V was pared by 7 bases and J by 5 bases, with 13 bases between. There are 12 residues in the CDR3. Germline V gene sequence: CDR1 SQVTM, CDR2 ANQGSEA.

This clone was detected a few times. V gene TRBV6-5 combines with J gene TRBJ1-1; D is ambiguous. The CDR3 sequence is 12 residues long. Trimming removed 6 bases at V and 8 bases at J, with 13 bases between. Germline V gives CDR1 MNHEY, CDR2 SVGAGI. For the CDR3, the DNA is TGTGCCAGCAGGACTTGGGGAGTGGAAGCTTTCTTT. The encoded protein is CASRTWGVEAFF.

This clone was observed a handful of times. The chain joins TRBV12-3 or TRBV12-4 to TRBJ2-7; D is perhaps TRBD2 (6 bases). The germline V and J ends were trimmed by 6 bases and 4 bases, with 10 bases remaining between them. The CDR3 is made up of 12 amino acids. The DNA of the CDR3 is TGTGCCAGCAGGACCGGAGGGTACGAGCAGTACTTC. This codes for CASRTGGYEQYF.

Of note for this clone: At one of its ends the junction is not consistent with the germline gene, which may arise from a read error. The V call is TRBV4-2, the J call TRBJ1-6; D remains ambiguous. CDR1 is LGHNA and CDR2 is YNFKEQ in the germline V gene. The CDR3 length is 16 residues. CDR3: CASSPPGRDVNSLLHF. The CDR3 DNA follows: TGTGCCAGCAGCCCTCCCGGGAGGGATGTAAATTCACTCCTCCACTTT.

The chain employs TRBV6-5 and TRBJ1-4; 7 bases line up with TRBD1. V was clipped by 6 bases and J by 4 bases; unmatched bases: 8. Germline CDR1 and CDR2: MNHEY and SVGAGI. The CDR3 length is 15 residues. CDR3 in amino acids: CASRGGTAFNEKLFF. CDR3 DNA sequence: TGTGCCAGCAGGGGTGGGACAGCGTTTAATGAAAAACTGTTTTTT.

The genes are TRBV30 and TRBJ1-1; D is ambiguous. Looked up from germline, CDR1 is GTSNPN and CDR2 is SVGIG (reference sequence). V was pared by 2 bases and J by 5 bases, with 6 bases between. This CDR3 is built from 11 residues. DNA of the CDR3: TGTGCCTGGAGTAGGGAAACTGAAGCTTTCTTT. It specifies CAWSRETEAFF.

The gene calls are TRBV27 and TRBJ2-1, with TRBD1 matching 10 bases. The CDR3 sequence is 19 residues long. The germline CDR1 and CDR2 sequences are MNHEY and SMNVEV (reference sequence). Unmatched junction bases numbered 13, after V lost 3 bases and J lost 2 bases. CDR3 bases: TGTGCCAGCAGTTTGTTAGGACAGGGGGTCCGGGGGGCCTACAATGAGCAGTTCTTC. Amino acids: CASSLLGQGVRGAYNEQFF.

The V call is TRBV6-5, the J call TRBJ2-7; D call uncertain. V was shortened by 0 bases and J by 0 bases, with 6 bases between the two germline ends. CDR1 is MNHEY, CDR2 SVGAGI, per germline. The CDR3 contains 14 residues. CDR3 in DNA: TGTGCCAGCAGTTACTCGAGTGTCTCCTACGAGCAGTACTTC. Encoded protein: CASSYSSVSYEQYF.

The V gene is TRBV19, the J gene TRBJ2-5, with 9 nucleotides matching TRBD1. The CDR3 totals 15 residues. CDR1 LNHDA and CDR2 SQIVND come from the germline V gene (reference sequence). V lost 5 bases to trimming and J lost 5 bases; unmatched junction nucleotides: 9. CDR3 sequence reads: CASSANTGGEETQYF. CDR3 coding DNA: TGTGCCAGTAGTGCCAATACAGGGGGCGAGGAGACCCAGTACTTC. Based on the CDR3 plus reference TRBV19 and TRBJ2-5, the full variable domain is DGGITQSPKYLFRKEGQNVTLSCEQNLNHDAMYWYRQDPGQGLRLIYYSQIVNDFQKGDIAEGYSVSREKKESFPLTVTSAQKNPTAFYLCASSANTGGEETQYFGPGTRLLVL.

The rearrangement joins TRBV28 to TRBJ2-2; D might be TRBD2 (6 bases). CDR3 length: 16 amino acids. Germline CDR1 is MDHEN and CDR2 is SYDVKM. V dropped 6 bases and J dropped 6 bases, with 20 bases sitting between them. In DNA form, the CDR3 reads TGTGCCAGCAGCACAACCAAATTGACTAGTCCCGGGGAGCTGTTTTTT. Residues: CASSTTKLTSPGELFF.

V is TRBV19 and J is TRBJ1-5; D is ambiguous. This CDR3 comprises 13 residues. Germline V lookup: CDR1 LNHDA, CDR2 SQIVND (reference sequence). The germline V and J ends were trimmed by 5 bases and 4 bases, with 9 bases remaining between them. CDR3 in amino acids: CASSYRMNQPQHF. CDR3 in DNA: TGTGCCAGTAGTTACAGAATGAATCAGCCCCAGCATTTT.

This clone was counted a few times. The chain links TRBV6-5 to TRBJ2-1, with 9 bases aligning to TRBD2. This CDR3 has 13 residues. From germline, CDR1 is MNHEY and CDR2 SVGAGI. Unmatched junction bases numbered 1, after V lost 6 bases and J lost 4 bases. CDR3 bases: TGTGCCAGCAGGACTAGCGGATACAATGAGCAGTTCTTC. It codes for CASRTSGYNEQFF.

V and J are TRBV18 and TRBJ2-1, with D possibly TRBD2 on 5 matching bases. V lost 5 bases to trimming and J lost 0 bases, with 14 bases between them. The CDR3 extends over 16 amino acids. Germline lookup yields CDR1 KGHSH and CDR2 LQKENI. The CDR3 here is CASSNMQDFSYNEQFF. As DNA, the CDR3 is TGTGCCAGCTCAAACATGCAGGACTTCTCCTACAATGAGCAGTTCTTC.

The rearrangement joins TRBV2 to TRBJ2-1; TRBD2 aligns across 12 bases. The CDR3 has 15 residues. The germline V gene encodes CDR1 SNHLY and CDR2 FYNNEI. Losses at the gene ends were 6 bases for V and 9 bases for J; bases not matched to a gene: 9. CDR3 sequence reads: CASRPLAGGPSEQFF. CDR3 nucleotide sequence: TGTGCCAGCAGACCCCTAGCGGGAGGGCCCAGTGAGCAGTTCTTC.